This TCR beta chain comes out of a study of cytomegalovirus exposure and HLA in healthy donors. The PCR employed 60 Vbeta primers together with 13 Jbeta primers. Here immunoSEQ multiplex PCR was the method, and the copy in TCRdb shows in-frame clones only, minus some. This table holds 60,000 to 70,000 clones, roughly 78% found once. The J segment lost 4 bases and the V segment lost 6 bases, leaving 8 bases of the junction unmatched. Germline assignment: CDR1 SGHAT and CDR2 FQNNGV. The CDR3 consists of 15 residues. The chain recombines TRBV11-2 with TRBJ2-7; 11 nucleotides agree with TRBD1. The sequencing sample was made of PBMCs. This TCR was sampled from a man aged 35-49 years in good health and CMV-seronegative. In nucleotides, the CDR3 is TGTGCCAGCAGGGGGACAGGGGGGGTAACTTACGAGCAGTACTTC. It encodes CASRGTGGVTYEQYF.